In its sample, the clone carrying this T cell receptor beta chain is medium-sized. Its antigen is not known. Time point here: sample taken at primary tumor resection. Untreated early-stage non-small cell lung cancer patients, some 70 in total, were the donors. TCRdb analysed the 5' RACE reads with MiXCR anew, one entry per CDR3 protein. Among several thousand distinct CDR3 sequences listed, about 9.9% were seen once. V lost 2 bases to trimming and J lost 7 bases; unmatched junction nucleotides: 3. This CDR3 region has 14 residues. Germline V lookup: CDR1 SGHDT, CDR2 YYEEEE. These data originate in a study of spatial heterogeneity in lung cancer. General study findings and limits: Mutation tallies in tumors tracked expanded intratumoral alpha and beta TCR counts.

The chain couples TRBV5-6 to TRBJ1-6; 7 bases map to TRBD1. The specimen was lung tumor tissue, collected at surgery. This receptor was identified in a male donor with early-stage non-small cell lung cancer. The CDR3 loop reads CASSFRGYNSPLHF. The CDR3 DNA reads TGTGCCAGCAGCTTCAGGGGGTACAATTCACCCCTCCACTTT.